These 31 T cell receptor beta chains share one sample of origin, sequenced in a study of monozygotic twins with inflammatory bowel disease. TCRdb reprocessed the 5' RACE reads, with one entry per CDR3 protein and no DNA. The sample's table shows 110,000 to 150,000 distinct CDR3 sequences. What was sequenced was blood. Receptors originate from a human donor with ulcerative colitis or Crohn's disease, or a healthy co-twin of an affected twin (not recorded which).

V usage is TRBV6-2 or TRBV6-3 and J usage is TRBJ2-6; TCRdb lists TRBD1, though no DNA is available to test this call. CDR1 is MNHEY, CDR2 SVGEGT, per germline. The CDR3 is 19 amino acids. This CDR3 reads CASSSPLRRSSSGANVLTF.

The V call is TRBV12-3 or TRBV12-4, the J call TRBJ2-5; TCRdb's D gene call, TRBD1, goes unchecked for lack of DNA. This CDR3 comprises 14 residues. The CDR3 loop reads CASSPRVRAETQYF.

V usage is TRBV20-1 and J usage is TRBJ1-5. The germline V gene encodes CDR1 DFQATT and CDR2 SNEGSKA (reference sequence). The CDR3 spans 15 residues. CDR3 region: CSARDPGPSKEPQHF.

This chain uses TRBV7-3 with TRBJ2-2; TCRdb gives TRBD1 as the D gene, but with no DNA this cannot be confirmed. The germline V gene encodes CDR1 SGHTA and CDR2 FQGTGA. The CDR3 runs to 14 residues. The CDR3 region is CASSPLVNTGELFF.

The CDR3 is CASSLTRTPGELFF. The chain carries TRBV7-2 and TRBJ2-2; the D gene TCRdb calls, TRBD2, cannot be checked with no DNA. CDR1 SGHTA and CDR2 FQGNSA come from the germline V gene. The CDR3 covers 14 residues.

CDR3 amino acids: CASSLGSPLHF. The chain couples TRBV7-3 to TRBJ1-6. Germline values: CDR1 SGHTA, CDR2 FQGTGA. CDR3 length: 11 residues.

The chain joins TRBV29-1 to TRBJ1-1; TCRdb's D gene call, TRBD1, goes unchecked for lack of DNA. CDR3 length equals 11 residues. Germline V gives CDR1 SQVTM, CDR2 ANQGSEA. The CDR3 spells CSVDGGSGAFF.

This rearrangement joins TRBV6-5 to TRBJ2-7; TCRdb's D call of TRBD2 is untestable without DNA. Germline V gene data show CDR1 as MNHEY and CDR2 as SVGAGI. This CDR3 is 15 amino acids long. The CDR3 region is CASSYSGTSGSSKYF.

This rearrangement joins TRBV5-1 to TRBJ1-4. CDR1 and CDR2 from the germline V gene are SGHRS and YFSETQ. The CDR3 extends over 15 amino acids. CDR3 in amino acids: CASSLDSHYNEKLFF.

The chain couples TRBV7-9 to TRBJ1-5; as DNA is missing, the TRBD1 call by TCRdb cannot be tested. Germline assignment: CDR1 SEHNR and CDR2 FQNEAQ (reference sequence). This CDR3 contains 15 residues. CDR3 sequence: CASSENTGMGQPQHF.

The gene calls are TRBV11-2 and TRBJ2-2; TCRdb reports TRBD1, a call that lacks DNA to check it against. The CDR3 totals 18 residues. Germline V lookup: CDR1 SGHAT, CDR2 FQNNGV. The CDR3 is CASSYGQGWIKNTGELFF.

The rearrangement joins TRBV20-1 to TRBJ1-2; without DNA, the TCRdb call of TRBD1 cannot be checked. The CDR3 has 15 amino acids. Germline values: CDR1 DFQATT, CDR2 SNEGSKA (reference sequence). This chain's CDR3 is CSAPWTGGATYGYTF.

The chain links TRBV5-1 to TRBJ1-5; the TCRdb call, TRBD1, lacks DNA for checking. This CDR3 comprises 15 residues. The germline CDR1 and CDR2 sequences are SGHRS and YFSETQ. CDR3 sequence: CASSLAGGALGPQHF.

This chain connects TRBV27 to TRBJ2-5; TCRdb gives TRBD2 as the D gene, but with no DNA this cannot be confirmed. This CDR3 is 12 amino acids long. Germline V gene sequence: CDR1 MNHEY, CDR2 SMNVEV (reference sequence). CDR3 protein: CASSEPSGTQYF.

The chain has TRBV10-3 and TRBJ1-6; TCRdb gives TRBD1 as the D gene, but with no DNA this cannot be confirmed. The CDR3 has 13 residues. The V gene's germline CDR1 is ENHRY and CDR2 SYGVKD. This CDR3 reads CAISGLGNSPLHF.

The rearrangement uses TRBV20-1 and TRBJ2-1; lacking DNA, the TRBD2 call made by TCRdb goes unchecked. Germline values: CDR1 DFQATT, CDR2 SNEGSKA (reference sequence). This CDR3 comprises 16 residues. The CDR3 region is CSAREGGGSIHNEQFF.

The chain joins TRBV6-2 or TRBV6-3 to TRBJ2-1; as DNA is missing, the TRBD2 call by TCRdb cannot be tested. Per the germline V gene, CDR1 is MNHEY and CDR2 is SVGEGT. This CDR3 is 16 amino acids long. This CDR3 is CASTSSLAGTYNEQFF.

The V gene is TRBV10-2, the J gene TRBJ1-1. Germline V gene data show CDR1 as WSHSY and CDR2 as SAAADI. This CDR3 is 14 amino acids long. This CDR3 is CASSAGGMNTEAFF.

The CDR3 loop is CASSQGLADTGELFF. The rearrangement uses TRBV4-2 and TRBJ2-2. In germline, CDR1 is LGHNA, CDR2 YNFKEQ. This CDR3 is 15 amino acids long.

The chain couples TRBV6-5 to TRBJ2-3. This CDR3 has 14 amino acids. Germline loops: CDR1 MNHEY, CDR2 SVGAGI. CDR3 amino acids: CASSYSGSTDTQYF.

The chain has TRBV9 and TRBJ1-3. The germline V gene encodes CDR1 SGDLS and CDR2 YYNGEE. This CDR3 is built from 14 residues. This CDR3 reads CASSSPISGNTIYF.

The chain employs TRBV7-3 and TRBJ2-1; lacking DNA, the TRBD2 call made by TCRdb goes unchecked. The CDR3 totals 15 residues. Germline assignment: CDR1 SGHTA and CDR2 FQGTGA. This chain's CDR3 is CASSSSRAGAREQFF.

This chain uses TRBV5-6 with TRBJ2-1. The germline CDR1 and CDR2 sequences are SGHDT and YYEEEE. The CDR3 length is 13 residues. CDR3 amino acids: CASSSANYNEQFF.

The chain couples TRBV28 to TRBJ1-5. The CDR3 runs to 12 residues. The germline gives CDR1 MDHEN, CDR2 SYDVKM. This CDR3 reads CASRGSGQPQHF.

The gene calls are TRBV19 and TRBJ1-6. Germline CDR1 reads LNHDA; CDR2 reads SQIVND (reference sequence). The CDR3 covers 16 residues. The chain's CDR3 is CASSIGQSSYNSPLHF. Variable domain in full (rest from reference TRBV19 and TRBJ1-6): DGGITQSPKYLFRKEGQNVTLSCEQNLNHDAMYWYRQDPGQGLRLIYYSQIVNDFQKGDIAEGYSVSREKKESFPLTVTSAQKNPTAFYLCASSIGQSSYNSPLHFGNGTRLTVT.

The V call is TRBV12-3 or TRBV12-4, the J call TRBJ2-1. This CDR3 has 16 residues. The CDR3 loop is CASSFYSLPSYNEQFF.

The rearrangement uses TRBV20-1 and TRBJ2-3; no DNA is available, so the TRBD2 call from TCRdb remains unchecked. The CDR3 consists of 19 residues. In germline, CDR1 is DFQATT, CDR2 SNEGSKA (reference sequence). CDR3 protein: CSARVSSWRDAGIPNTQYF.

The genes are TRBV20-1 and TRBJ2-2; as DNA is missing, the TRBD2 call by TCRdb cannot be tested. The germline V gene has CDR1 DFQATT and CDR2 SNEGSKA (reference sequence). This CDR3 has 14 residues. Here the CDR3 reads CSAPVGRGAGELFF.

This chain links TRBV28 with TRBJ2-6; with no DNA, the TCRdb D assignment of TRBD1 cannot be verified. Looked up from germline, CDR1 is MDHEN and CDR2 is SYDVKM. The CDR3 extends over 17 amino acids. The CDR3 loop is CASSPTLQGSGANVLTF.

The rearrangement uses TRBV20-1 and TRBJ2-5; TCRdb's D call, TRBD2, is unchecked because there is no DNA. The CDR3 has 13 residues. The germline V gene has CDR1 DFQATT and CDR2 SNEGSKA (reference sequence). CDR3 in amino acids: CSAPGEGVETQYF.

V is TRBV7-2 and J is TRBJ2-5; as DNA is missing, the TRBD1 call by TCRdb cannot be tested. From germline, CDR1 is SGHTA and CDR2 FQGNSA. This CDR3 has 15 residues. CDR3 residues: CASSLVSGPEETQYF.